The sequence of this T cell receptor (beta chain) was determined in a study of OX40 agonist ivuxolimab in advanced cancers. Study as a whole: At approximately 80% male, the cohort had a mean age of 60 years, ranging from about 23 to 79. Whole-study findings and limits: Compared with CD4+, CD8+ T cells on average had more expanded clones.

The method was immunoSEQ multiplex PCR; TCRdb's version includes in-frame clones alone and lacks a portion of them. The sample lists about 18,000 clones; approximately 91% were seen once. On this clone itself: What it recognizes is unknown.

Patients were ruled out by autoimmune disease history or systemic immunosuppression. V was pared by 3 bases and J by 2 bases, with 14 bases between. Germline CDR1 GTSNPN, CDR2 SVGIG (reference sequence). This CDR3 spans 14 amino acids. The rearrangement uses TRBV30 and TRBJ2-7, with D uncertain. The sequence derives from an adult with an advanced solid tumor such as melanoma, head and neck, liver or kidney cancer. The source was CD4+ or CD8+ T cells sorted from blood, collected in a trial of the OX40 agonist ivuxolimab. DNA of the CDR3: TGTGCCTGGAGCCTCCCTGGCATCGCCTACGAGCAGTACTTC. This gives the protein CAWSLPGIAYEQYF.